Listed below are T cell receptor beta chains from one sample, sequenced in a study of cytomegalovirus exposure and HLA in healthy donors. Profiling relied on immunoSEQ multiplex PCR, and the TCRdb table lists in-frame clones only, not all of them. The profile covers about 160,000 clones, with about 88% appearing a single time and 2.5% to 3.5% taken by the ten largest. Sequenced material: PBMCs. These receptors were obtained from a man aged 18 to 29 in good health and CMV-seronegative. CDR3s include the opening cysteine and the closing phenylalanine or tryptophan. Fields, in order: V gene, D gene, clone size, J gene, CDR3 protein, CDR3 DNA. The D gene is left open where the match is weak. The listing skips clone size in some rows; elsewhere it reads once, few, many or a size class.

>TRBV10-3|TRBD2|.|TRBJ2-1
CAISELGTSGSNEQFF
TGTGCCATCAGTGAGTTAGGGACTAGCGGGAGCAATGAGCAGTTCTTC
>TRBV5-6|TRBD1|once|TRBJ2-7
CASSPGGGTESISYEQYF
TGTGCCAGCTCTCCCGGCGGTGGGACAGAAAGCATCTCCTACGAGCAGTACTTC
>TRBV2|.|.|TRBJ2-3
CASSESSGSTDTQYF
TGTGCCAGCAGTGAAAGCAGCGGATCCACAGATACGCAGTATTTT
>TRBV11-2|.|.|TRBJ2-7
CASSLDGASLLYEQYF
TGTGCCAGCAGCTTAGATGGGGCCAGTCTTCTCTACGAGCAGTACTTC
>TRBV28|TRBD2|.|TRBJ2-4
CASSFVSGGAVAKNIQYF
TGTGCCAGCAGTTTCGTTAGCGGGGGGGCCGTGGCCAAAAACATTCAGTACTTC
>TRBV10-3|.|.|TRBJ1-6
CAISESKAGRNSPLHF
TGTGCCATCAGTGAGTCTAAGGCAGGGCGGAATTCACCCCTCCACTTT
>TRBV11-3|TRBD1|.|TRBJ2-3
CASSSRDSPTDTQYF
TGTGCCAGCAGCTCCCGGGACAGTCCCACAGATACGCAGTATTTT
>TRBV29-1|TRBD2|.|TRBJ2-5
CSVEMRGDRETQYF
TGCAGCGTTGAGATGCGGGGGGATCGGGAGACCCAGTACTTC
>TRBV7-6|TRBD1|few|TRBJ2-2
CASSYLGQTGGELFF
TGTGCCAGCAGCTACCTGGGACAGACTGGGGGTGAGCTGTTTTTT
>TRBV6-1|.|.|TRBJ2-3
CASTPRYPRGDTQYF
TGTGCCAGCACCCCCCGGTATCCCAGGGGAGATACGCAGTATTTT
>TRBV29-1|TRBD1|.|TRBJ1-2
CSARRTGGALFSYTF
TGCAGCGCTAGGCGAACAGGGGGCGCCCTCTTCAGCTACACCTTC
>TRBV27|.|.|TRBJ2-1
CASSFTSGNEQFF
TGTGCCAGCAGTTTCACGTCGGGGAATGAGCAGTTCTTC
>TRBV19|TRBD1|.|TRBJ2-1
CASSIGNPGQVIYNEQFF
TGTGCCAGTAGTATAGGAAATCCGGGACAGGTAATCTACAATGAGCAGTTCTTC
>TRBV23-1|TRBD1|once|TRBJ1-2
CASSQGQGVDGYTF
TGCGCCAGCAGTCAAGGACAGGGGGTTGATGGCTACACCTTC
>TRBV29-1|TRBD1|once|TRBJ2-1
CSVEPGQGYNEQFF
TGCAGCGTTGAACCGGGACAGGGGTACAATGAGCAGTTCTTC
>TRBV6-1|TRBD1|.|TRBJ2-2
CATRQGAPTGELFF
TGTGCCACCCGACAGGGGGCCCCCACCGGGGAGCTGTTTTTT
>TRBV6-5|TRBD2|.|TRBJ2-2
CASTIAGADTGELFF
TGTGCCAGCACCATAGCGGGAGCGGACACCGGGGAGCTGTTTTTT
>TRBV5-1|.|.|TRBJ1-1
CASTLQGISMNTEAFF
TGCGCCAGCACCCTACAGGGTATTTCGATGAACACTGAAGCTTTCTTT
>TRBV19|TRBD1|.|TRBJ2-1
CASSIWAPRTGNDEQFF
TGTGCCAGTAGTATCTGGGCCCCCAGGACAGGGAACGATGAGCAGTTCTTC
>TRBV4-1|TRBD1|.|TRBJ1-5
CASSQDREDRGVLRNQPQHF
TGCGCCAGCAGCCAAGATCGGGAGGACAGGGGGGTTTTGCGCAATCAGCCCCAGCATTTT
>TRBV10-3|TRBD1|.|TRBJ1-5
CAISESLIPGQGRGNQPQHF
TGTGCCATCAGTGAGTCTTTGATACCGGGACAGGGACGGGGCAATCAGCCCCAGCATTTT
>TRBV6-6|.|.|TRBJ1-1
CASSRQEIEAFF
TGTGCCAGCAGTAGACAGGAAATTGAAGCTTTCTTT
>TRBV6-5|.|.|TRBJ1-1
CASSLRPPPGDTEAFF
TGTGCCAGCAGTTTACGACCGCCCCCGGGGGATACTGAAGCTTTCTTT
>TRBV28|.|.|TRBJ2-7
CASRLMIGVQYF
TGTGCCAGCAGACTTATGATCGGTGTGCAGTACTTC
>TRBV28|.|.|TRBJ1-5
CASSWLGAKDQPQHF
TGTGCCAGCAGTTGGTTAGGGGCTAAGGATCAGCCCCAGCATTTT
>TRBV4-1|TRBD1|.|TRBJ1-5
CASSQEWDRGLYSNQPQHF
TGCGCCAGCAGCCAAGAATGGGACAGGGGCCTTTATAGCAATCAGCCCCAGCATTTT
>TRBV5-4|TRBD1|.|TRBJ2-7
CASSQRTGTHEQYF
TGTGCCAGCAGCCAACGGACAGGGACCCACGAGCAGTACTTC
>TRBV7-9|TRBD2|.|TRBJ2-5
CASSPIPGLAGETQYF
TGTGCCAGCAGTCCGATTCCGGGACTAGCGGGAGAGACCCAGTACTTC
>TRBV6-5|TRBD1|.|TRBJ2-1
CASRSGGLSYNEQFF
TGTGCCAGCAGGTCAGGGGGCCTCTCCTACAATGAGCAGTTCTTC
>TRBV5-1|.|.|TRBJ2-2
CASSLGGVDGELFF
TGCGCCAGCAGCTTGGGTGGAGTTGACGGGGAGCTGTTTTTT
>TRBV28|TRBD1|.|TRBJ2-7
CASSDSGQAYEQYF
TGTGCCAGCAGTGACTCCGGACAGGCCTACGAGCAGTACTTC
>TRBV6-5|TRBD1|.|TRBJ2-3
CASSLTGADTQYF
TGTGCCAGCAGCTTAACAGGGGCCGATACGCAGTATTTT
>TRBV28|.|.|TRBJ2-5
CASSLGRVETQYF
TGTGCCAGCAGTTTGGGCAGGGTGGAGACCCAGTACTTC
>TRBV27|.|.|TRBJ2-7
CASSLAGQTYEQYF
TGTGCCAGCAGTTTAGCGGGGCAGACCTACGAGCAGTACTTC
>TRBV6-5|.|.|TRBJ1-1
CASSQGNTEAFF
TGTGCCAGCAGTCAGGGGAACACTGAAGCTTTCTTT
>TRBV7-9|.|.|TRBJ2-7
CASSYGVAGNREQYF
TGTGCCAGCAGTTACGGGGTAGCCGGGAATCGCGAGCAGTACTTC
>TRBV30|.|once|TRBJ1-3
CAWSIFSGNTIYF
TGTGCCTGGAGTATATTCTCTGGAAACACCATATATTTT
>TRBV28|TRBD1|.|TRBJ2-7
CASITSSRDRHRYEQYF
TGTGCCAGCATCACCTCCTCGAGGGACAGACATCGCTACGAGCAGTACTTC
>TRBV18|TRBD2|.|TRBJ2-7
CASSPRGLGSEQYF
TGTGCCAGCTCACCAAGGGGACTAGGGAGCGAGCAGTACTTC
>TRBV5-6|TRBD1|.|TRBJ1-1
CASRLRDRGSEAFF
TGTGCCAGCAGGCTCCGGGACAGGGGTTCTGAAGCTTTCTTT
>TRBV19|TRBD2|.|TRBJ2-3
CASRLAGTDTQYF
TGTGCCAGTCGACTAGCGGGAACAGATACGCAGTATTTT
>TRBV7-8|.|.|TRBJ1-2
CASSLVRGDYGYTF
TGTGCCAGCAGCTTAGTTCGGGGTGACTATGGCTACACCTTC
>TRBV2|TRBD1|.|TRBJ1-4
CARERTGGGEKLFF
TGTGCCAGAGAGCGGACAGGGGGCGGTGAAAAACTGTTTTTT
>TRBV6-5|TRBD2|.|TRBJ2-7
CASRLTSASSYEQYF
TGTGCCAGCAGGCTTACTAGCGCTAGCTCCTACGAGCAGTACTTC
>TRBV4-3|.|.|TRBJ1-4
CASSQAGVATNEKLFF
TGCGCCAGCAGCCAAGCTGGAGTCGCTACTAATGAAAAACTGTTTTTT
>TRBV6-6|.|once|TRBJ1-1
CASSGDITNTEAFF
TGTGCCAGCAGTGGGGACATCACGAACACTGAAGCTTTCTTT
>TRBV27|.|.|TRBJ1-2
CASSRDTTNYGYTF
TGTGCCAGCTCACGGGACACCACTAACTATGGCTACACCTTC
>TRBV6-5|.|.|TRBJ2-7
CASSSPGSAEQYF
TGTGCCAGCAGTTCGCCGGGATCGGCGGAGCAGTACTTC
>TRBV2|.|many|TRBJ2-6
CASAVGQYISSGANVLTF
TGTGCCAGCGCCGTCGGACAGTATATTAGCTCTGGGGCCAACGTCCTGACTTTC
>TRBV30|.|.|TRBJ1-2
CAWSVIQGGGYTF
TGTGCCTGGAGTGTAATCCAGGGAGGGGGCTACACCTTC
>TRBV25-1|TRBD2|.|TRBJ2-3
CASSAGRWVTDTQYF
TGTGCCAGCAGTGCCGGGAGGTGGGTCACAGATACGCAGTATTTT
>TRBV5-4|TRBD2|.|TRBJ2-1
CASSRLAGGFSYNEQFF
TGTGCCAGCAGCCGCCTAGCGGGGGGGTTTTCCTACAATGAGCAGTTCTTC